A selection of T cell receptor beta chains follows, all from one sample in a study of shared clonotypes between healthy human individuals. Profiled with immunoSEQ multiplex PCR; TCRdb holds only in-frame clones, not every one. The sample has around 750,000 clones; around 72% are singletons. Sequenced: memory CD4+ T cells sorted from blood. The receptor set was obtained from a woman in her twenties or thirties in good health. Both conserved end residues are part of each CDR3. The D gene is left open where the match is weak. Where a row states a size, it is once, few, many or the class of an expanded clone; other rows omit it.

d_gene,len,abundance,v_gene,j_gene,CDR3aa,CDR3nt
TRBD2,15,-,TRBV5-4,TRBJ2-1,CASSLAGRGYNEQFF,TGTGCCAGCAGCTTGGCCGGGAGGGGGTACAATGAGCAGTTCTTC
TRBD2,15,-,TRBV11-2,TRBJ2-3,CASSLAGGVVDTQYF,TGTGCCAGCAGCTTAGCGGGAGGTGTGGTAGATACGCAGTATTTT
-,12,-,TRBV7-6,TRBJ2-5,CASSLAGQTQYF,TGTGCCAGCAGCTTAGCGGGCCAGACCCAGTACTTC
TRBD2,15,-,TRBV7-2,TRBJ2-7,CASSLGIAGAYEQYF,TGTGCCAGCAGCTTAGGTATAGCGGGAGCCTACGAGCAGTACTTC
-,16,once,TRBV28,TRBJ2-7,CASTKLERTSYYEQYF,TGTGCCAGCACAAAGCTGGAACGCACTAGCTACTACGAGCAGTACTTC
TRBD2,15,-,TRBV7-9,TRBJ2-2,CASSSVAGVSEELFF,TGTGCCAGCAGCTCAGTAGCGGGAGTGTCCGAGGAGCTGTTTTTT
-,14,-,TRBV11-1,TRBJ2-7,CASSFRGAAYEQYF,TGTGCCAGCAGCTTCCGGGGGGCGGCCTACGAGCAGTACTTC
TRBD1,14,-,TRBV6-4,TRBJ1-2,CASSPTGHVDGYTF,TGTGCCAGCAGCCCGACAGGGCATGTCGACGGCTACACCTTC
TRBD1,15,-,TRBV5-5,TRBJ1-4,CASRKNRGPDEKLFF,TGTGCCAGCAGAAAGAACAGGGGGCCGGATGAAAAACTGTTTTTT
TRBD2,14,few,TRBV27,TRBJ2-3,CASLAGESTDTQYF,TGTGCCAGTCTAGCGGGAGAGAGCACAGATACGCAGTATTTT
-,15,-,TRBV28,TRBJ1-5,CASSETTYSNQPQHF,TGTGCCAGCAGTGAGACAACTTATAGCAATCAGCCCCAGCATTTT
TRBD1,16,-,TRBV4-1,TRBJ2-5,CASSQERDRVQETQYF,TGCGCCAGCAGCCAAGAGCGGGACAGGGTCCAAGAGACCCAGTACTTC
-,15,-,TRBV7-9,TRBJ2-2,CASIGGGAVTGELFF,TGTGCCAGCATAGGTGGGGGAGCGGTCACCGGGGAGCTGTTTTTT
TRBD1,15,once,TRBV28,TRBJ2-7,CASSPAPGQVVGQYF,TGTGCCAGCAGTCCCGCCCCCGGACAGGTGGTCGGGCAGTACTTC
-,15,once,TRBV6-1,TRBJ1-3,CASTPGHSSGNTIYF,TGTGCCAGCACCCCGGGGCACAGCTCTGGAAACACCATATATTTT
-,11,few,TRBV27,TRBJ2-2,CASSVSGELFF,TGTGCCAGCTCCGTGTCCGGGGAGCTGTTTTTT
TRBD2,14,-,TRBV5-4,TRBJ2-5,CASSLGGGTETQYF,TGTGCCAGCAGCCTGGGCGGGGGGACAGAGACCCAGTACTTC
-,14,few,TRBV28,TRBJ2-7,CASSLSDVTYEQYF,TGTGCCAGCAGTTTATCAGACGTAACCTACGAGCAGTACTTC